This T cell receptor (beta chain) appears in the sequencing data of a study of identical twins. Study-wide results and caveats: Carriage of fewer insertions was seen in abundant cord blood beta clonotypes, whereas memory repertoires showed none.

Trimming removed 4 bases from V and 0 bases from J, with 11 bases in between. There are 15 residues in the CDR3. Germline-derived CDR1 and CDR2 are SGDLS and YYNGEE. The cDNA had a unique molecular identifier and a template-switch universal primer site. TCRdb re-derived calls from the 5' RACE reads in MiXCR, one entry per CDR3 protein. Here the sample spans 350,000 to 400,000 distinct CDR3 sequences, around 9.7% being singletons. This clonotype showed up many times. The target antigen is unknown. The sample consisted of naive T cells sorted from blood. The sequence was obtained from a woman aged 50 to 60 in good health. The chain is built from TRBV9 and TRBJ2-1; no clear D gene. In DNA, the CDR3 is TGTGCCAGCAGCCCTACAAAGAGCTCCTACAATGAGCAGTTCTTC. Its protein product is CASSPTKSSYNEQFF.